Each of the 15 T cell receptor beta chains below was sequenced from the same sample in a study of T-cell memory formation after mild COVID-19. Via MiXCR, TCRdb re-called the 5' RACE reads, giving one row per CDR3 protein. The table records about 400,000 distinct CDR3 sequences, approximately 25% of them present only once. The source material was PBMCs or a T cell subset sorted from them (not recorded which). The receptors stem from an adult woman who had mild COVID-19 (a few samples of this study predate the infection). Cell type and time point are not known.

This chain links TRBV30 with TRBJ1-3, with 7 bases aligning to TRBD1. V dropped 6 bases and J dropped 3; count of bases not matched to a gene: 5. The CDR3 consists of 13 residues. Germline V gene sequence: CDR1 GTSNPN, CDR2 SVGIG (reference sequence). The chain's CDR3 is CACLRGVGNTIYF. The CDR3 DNA reads TGTGCCTGCCTCAGGGGGGTTGGAAACACCATATATTTT.

This clonotype has a count of ten or more. The rearrangement uses TRBV12-3 or TRBV12-4 and TRBJ2-1; 7 nucleotides match TRBD2. The length of the CDR3 is 18 residues. Losses at the gene ends were 5 bases for V and 3 bases for J; bases not matched to a gene: 16. The CDR3 spells CASSLSYGTTVFYNEQFF. As DNA, the CDR3 is TGTGCCAGCAGTCTCTCCTACGGGACTACCGTATTCTACAATGAGCAGTTCTTC.

The chain joins TRBV7-8 to TRBJ1-1; D unresolved. Per the germline V gene, CDR1 is SGHVS and CDR2 is FQNEAQ. This CDR3 is built from 13 residues. V lost 3 bases and J lost 3, with 8 bases in between. CDR3 DNA: TGTGCCAGCAGCTTCAATATGGACACTGAAGCTTTCTTT. It encodes CASSFNMDTEAFF.

This clonotype was observed a handful of times. The genes are TRBV7-9 and TRBJ2-5; D remains unclear. V shed 3 bases and J shed 2 bases, with 7 bases lying between them. The CDR3 covers 13 residues. The V gene's germline CDR1 is SEHNR and CDR2 FQNEAQ (reference sequence). CDR3 in DNA: TGTGCCAGCAGCTTTGAGCTTCAAGAGACCCAGTACTTC. Its translation: CASSFELQETQYF. Together with reference TRBV7-9 and TRBJ2-5, the CDR3 gives the full variable domain: DTGVSQNPRHKITKRGQNVTFRCDPISEHNRLYWYRQTLGQGPEFLTYFQNEAQLEKSRLLSDRFSAERPKGSFSTLEIQRTEQGDSAMYLCASSFELQETQYFGPGTRLLVL.

J is TRBJ2-3 and V is TRBV6-5; possibly TRBD2 for D (6 bases). Between the trimmed V and J ends, which lost 6 bases and 2 bases, there was a span of 15 bases. CDR1 MNHEY and CDR2 SVGAGI come from the germline V gene. CDR3 size: 15 residues. The CDR3 sequence: CASSTNSGNTDTQYF. CDR3 DNA sequence: TGTGCCAGCAGCACAAATAGCGGAAACACAGATACGCAGTATTTT.

This chain links TRBV5-5 with TRBJ2-1; 8 bases map to TRBD1. The germline gives CDR1 SGHKS, CDR2 YYEKEE (reference sequence). The CDR3 runs 15 residues. Trimming took 2 bases from V and 3 from J; bases not matched to a gene: 4. This CDR3 reads CASSLAGTGYNEQFF. CDR3 sequence (DNA): TGTGCCAGCAGCTTAGCCGGGACAGGCTACAATGAGCAGTTCTTC.

The chain uses TRBV7-9 and TRBJ2-7, with D tentatively TRBD1 (6 bases). The CDR3 spans 15 residues. Trimming stripped 1 base from V and 2 bases from J, with 12 bases between. Germline V lookup: CDR1 SEHNR, CDR2 FQNEAQ (reference sequence). The CDR3 bases are TGTGCCAGCAGCTTAGTGGGGGACACCACCTACGAGCAGTACTTC. It specifies CASSLVGDTTYEQYF.

V usage is TRBV7-9 and J usage is TRBJ2-7; 15 bases align to TRBD2. The junction had 1 base not matched to a gene; V was cut back by 5 bases and J by 2 bases. The CDR3 runs 15 residues. Germline assignment: CDR1 SEHNR and CDR2 FQNEAQ (reference sequence). The CDR3 sequence: CASSGLAGGPYEQYF. CDR3 nucleotides: TGTGCCAGCAGCGGACTAGCGGGAGGGCCCTACGAGCAGTACTTC. The full variable domain, rest sourced from reference TRBV7-9 and TRBJ2-7, is DTGVSQNPRHKITKRGQNVTFRCDPISEHNRLYWYRQTLGQGPEFLTYFQNEAQLEKSRLLSDRFSAERPKGSFSTLEIQRTEQGDSAMYLCASSGLAGGPYEQYFGPGTRLTVT.

The chain uses TRBV7-3 and TRBJ2-1, with TRBD1 matching 9 bases. There are 15 residues in the CDR3. V shed 1 base and J 10 bases; nucleotides not matched to a gene: 8. Germline CDR1 SGHTA, CDR2 FQGTGA. In DNA form, the CDR3 reads TGTGCCAGCAGCTTAAGCCCGGGACAGGGATCCGAGCAGTTCTTC. Translation gives CASSLSPGQGSEQFF.

This clonotype was recorded a few times. J is TRBJ1-1 and V is TRBV20-1; D might be TRBD1 (5 bases). Trimming took 2 bases from V and 1 from J, leaving 8 bases between them. CDR3 size: 13 residues. Germline CDR1 reads DFQATT; CDR2 reads SNEGSKA (reference sequence). This CDR3 is CSARYGTNTEAFF. DNA of the CDR3: TGCAGTGCTAGATACGGGACGAACACTGAAGCTTTCTTT.

This clonotype was counted a few times. This chain links TRBV2 with TRBJ2-1, with no clear D. This CDR3 comprises 12 residues. CDR1 and CDR2 (germline): SNHLY, FYNNEI. V lost 5 bases and J 9 bases, leaving 11 bases between the germline ends. CDR3 nucleotide sequence: TGTGCCAGCAGTTCCTGGCAAAGTGAGCAGTTCTTC. Translated: CASSSWQSEQFF.

This clonotype was seen a few times. The CDR3 DNA reads TGTGCCAGCAGCTTGAGGTGGGGAGGAAACACCATATATTTT. Translating it yields CASSLRWGGNTIYF. This sequence joins TRBV5-5 and TRBJ1-3, with unresolved D. Germline CDR1 is SGHKS and CDR2 is YYEKEE (reference sequence). This CDR3 is built from 14 residues. V was clipped by 1 base and J by 4 bases, with 9 bases between them.

The chain recombines TRBV3-1 with TRBJ1-3; 10 nucleotides align to TRBD1. J lost 0 bases, V lost 0 bases, and 14 bases had no gene match. The CDR3 runs to 21 residues. The germline gives CDR1 LGHDT, CDR2 YNNKEL (reference sequence). CDR3 sequence: CASSQEFLRDRGPLSGNTIYF. DNA of the CDR3: TGTGCCAGCAGCCAAGAATTCCTCCGGGACAGGGGTCCCCTCTCTGGAAACACCATATATTTT.

This clonotype was observed a few times. The gene calls are TRBV3-1 and TRBJ2-5, with TRBD2 matching over 9 bases. This CDR3 region has 16 residues. V was pared by 4 bases and J by 4 bases, with 10 bases of the junction left unmatched. Germline V gene data show CDR1 as LGHDT and CDR2 as YNNKEL (reference sequence). CDR3 protein: CASSPRLAGSAETQYF. Here the CDR3 DNA reads TGTGCCAGCAGCCCCCGGCTAGCGGGATCGGCAGAGACCCAGTACTTC.

The sample holds a few counts of this clonotype. The rearrangement links TRBV12-3 or TRBV12-4 to TRBJ1-1; D uncertain. The CDR3 length is 13 residues. V was shortened by 3 bases and J by 4 bases, with 9 bases between the two germline ends. This CDR3 is CASSLNELTEAFF. CDR3 coding DNA: TGTGCCAGCAGTTTGAATGAACTCACTGAAGCTTTCTTT.